These 23 T cell receptor beta chains were sequenced from one sample in a study of T cells in Graves' hyperthyroidism and ophthalmopathy. RNA transcripts served as the template for amplifying TCR beta CDR3 regions. The HTBI primer set was used in a first-round RT-PCR of the TCR CDR3. A single record per CDR3 protein comes from TCRdb applying MiXCR to the multiplex PCR reads. The sample contains around 540,000 distinct CDR3 sequences, roughly a sixth of which appear only once. Sequenced input: blood. The receptors stem from a woman in her 30s with Graves' ophthalmopathy.

This clonotype has more than one count but fewer than ten. The rearrangement links TRBV2 to TRBJ2-1; D is unresolved. V dropped 6 bases and J dropped 14 bases, with 11 bases sitting between them. CDR1 and CDR2 from the germline V gene are SNHLY and FYNNEI. This CDR3 spans 10 amino acids. The CDR3 region has the DNA TGTGCCAGCAGCGCTACCTTGAAGTTCTTC. This codes for CASSATLKFF.

This clonotype was seen at least ten times. V is TRBV5-1 and J is TRBJ2-7, with a tentative D call TRBD1 (6 bases). Germline CDR1 and CDR2: SGHRS and YFSETQ. The CDR3 extends over 13 amino acids. Trimming removed 5 bases from V and 2 bases from J, with 11 bases in between. CDR3 DNA: TGCGCCAGCAGGGGAGAGGGGGCCTACGAGCAGTACTTC. This translates into CASRGEGAYEQYF. The variable domain in full, with the rest retrieved from reference TRBV5-1 and TRBJ2-7, is KAGVTQTPRYLIKTRGQQVTLSCSPISGHRSVSWYQQTPGQGLQFLFEYFSETQRNKGNFPGRFSGRQFSNSRSEMNVSTLELGDSALYLCASRGEGAYEQYFGPGTRLTVT.

This clonotype was seen a few times. The chain couples TRBV4-3 to TRBJ2-4; 7 bases map to TRBD1. J lost 0 bases, V lost 1 base, and 6 bases had no gene match. CDR1 LGHNA and CDR2 YSLEER come from the germline V gene. This CDR3 is built from 17 residues. DNA for the CDR3: TGCGCCAGCAGCCAAGTACTACAGGGGCGAGCCAAAAACATTCAGTACTTC. Amino acid sequence: CASSQVLQGRAKNIQYF.

This clonotype has ten or more counts. The rearrangement uses TRBV18 and TRBJ2-7; D call uncertain. CDR1 and CDR2 from the germline V gene are KGHSH and LQKENI. There are 12 residues in the CDR3. V was shortened by 3 bases and J by 3 bases, with 6 bases between the two germline ends. The CDR3 DNA reads as TGTGCCAGCTCACCGGATCGCTACGAGCAGTACTTC. Its protein is CASSPDRYEQYF.

This clonotype was seen repeatedly, ten times or more. Germline and junction disagree at one end, which may indicate a read error. The chain uses TRBV20-1 and TRBJ2-3; D is possibly TRBD2 (6 bases). In germline, CDR1 is DFQATT, CDR2 SNEGSKA (reference sequence). The CDR3 is made up of 17 amino acids. The CDR3 sequence: CSAPGRDVPTSTDAQYF. The CDR3 DNA reads TGCAGTGCTCCCGGAAGGGATGTACCCACTAGCACAGATGCGCAGTATTTT.

As concerns this clonotype: A much more abundant neighbour one base away suggests this may be a read error. In DNA, the CDR3 is TGTGCCTTGGAAGACAGAATGAACACTAAAGCTTTCTTT. Translation: CALEDRMNTKAFF. The rearrangement links TRBV30 to TRBJ1-1; tentatively, D is TRBD1 (5 bases). The CDR3 totals 13 residues. CDR1 is GTSNPN, CDR2 SVGIG, per germline (reference sequence).

This chain links TRBV20-1 with TRBJ1-5, with 7 nucleotides matching TRBD1. The CDR3 spans 13 residues. V shed 5 bases and J 4 bases; nucleotides not matched to a gene: 5. Germline lookup yields CDR1 DFQATT and CDR2 SNEGSKA (reference sequence). As DNA, the CDR3 is TGCAGTGCTCTAACGACAGGGAATCAGCCCCAGCATTTT. Translated: CSALTTGNQPQHF.

The chain carries TRBV6-4 and TRBJ2-6; D is ambiguous. This CDR3 has 16 amino acids. CDR1 and CDR2 (germline): MRHNA, SNTAGT. The ends were cut back, 2 bases at V and 0 bases at J, with 8 bases in the middle. The CDR3 spells CASSDVGISGANVLTF. CDR3 nucleotides: TGTGCCAGCAGTGACGTTGGAATCTCTGGGGCCAACGTCCTGACTTTC.

This clonotype has a count of ten or more. V gene TRBV6-1 combines with J gene TRBJ2-7; 9 nucleotides align to TRBD1. CDR1 MNHNS and CDR2 SASEGT come from the germline V gene. V gave up 8 bases and J gave up 3 bases; unmatched junction bases: 8. This CDR3 is built from 14 residues. The chain's CDR3 is CASSRDRVYYEQYF. CDR3 nucleotide sequence: TGTGCCAGCTCCCGGGACAGGGTATACTACGAGCAGTACTTC.

A note on this clonotype: A much larger clone lies a single base off, so this may be a read error. V is TRBV6-9 and J is TRBJ2-7; weak D call: TRBD1 (7 bases). CDR3 length: 15 residues. V was cut by 4 bases and J by 7 bases, with 20 bases left in between. CDR1 is MNHGY, CDR2 SVAAGI, per germline. The CDR3 nucleotides are TGTGCCAGCAGTTTCATAAAGACAGGGAGGAATGAGCAGTACTTC. It encodes CASSFIKTGRNEQYF.

This clonotype was recorded a few times. The CDR3 is CASRTGGITNEKLFF. The CDR3 DNA sequence: TGTGCCAGCAGAACCGGGGGGATAACTAATGAAAAACTGTTTTTT. The chain carries TRBV12-3 or TRBV12-4 and TRBJ1-4; D is possibly TRBD1 (5 bases). V was cut by 6 bases and J by 1 base, with 12 bases left in between. CDR3 length equals 15 residues.

This clonotype was found many times. The J gene is TRBJ2-2, the V gene TRBV30, with D hard to call. CDR3 length equals 13 residues. Germline lookup yields CDR1 GTSNPN and CDR2 SVGIG (reference sequence). Trimming cost V 1 base and J 8 bases, with 11 bases left between them. The CDR3 loop reads CAWSGRAWGELFF. The DNA for the CDR3 is TGTGCCTGGAGTGGCCGCGCATGGGGGGAGCTGTTTTTT.

At least ten counts were recorded for this clonotype. The rearrangement joins TRBV18 to TRBJ2-2; either TRBD1 or TRBD2 may supply D (5 bases each). The germline V gene encodes CDR1 KGHSH and CDR2 LQKENI. The CDR3 contains 16 residues. Trimming removed 2 bases from V and 5 bases from J, with 15 bases in between. CDR3 nucleotide sequence: TGTGCCAGCTCACCAGAGGGACGGATACTGACCGGGGAGCTGTTTTTT. Translation gives CASSPEGRILTGELFF. Looking up the rest from reference TRBV18 and TRBJ2-2 gives the full variable domain: NAGVMQNPRHLVRRRGQEARLRCSPMKGHSHVYWYRQLPEEGLKFMVYLQKENIIDESGMPKERFSAEFPKEGPSILRIQQVVRGDSAAYFCASSPEGRILTGELFFGEGSRLTVL.

This clonotype occurred a few times. The chain couples TRBV9 to TRBJ1-3; D is uncertain. Germline CDR1 and CDR2: SGDLS and YYNGEE. The CDR3 contains 14 residues. V was trimmed by 7 bases and J by 3 bases, leaving 14 bases between them. The CDR3 is CASGDLGGGNTIYF. In DNA, the CDR3 is TGTGCCAGCGGGGATTTGGGTGGTGGAAACACCATATATTTT.

Comment on this clonotype: At one end, the junction sequence differs from germline, possibly due to a read error. This chain joins TRBV5-4 and TRBJ2-2; TRBD2 matches at 13 bases. Germline CDR1 SGHNT, CDR2 YYREEE (reference sequence). This CDR3 has 18 residues. CDR3 protein: CASSSPTTSGRGTRELFF. CDR3 nucleotides: TGCGCCAGCAGCTCCCCAACAACTAGCGGGAGGGGCACCAGGGAGCTGTTTTTT.

The V call is TRBV6-2 or TRBV6-3, the J call TRBJ2-7, with 7 bases aligning to TRBD1. The CDR3 length is 15 residues. V was pared by 4 bases and J by 0 bases, with 6 bases of the junction left unmatched. The germline CDR1 and CDR2 sequences are MNHEY and SVGEGT. CDR3 coding DNA: TGTGCCAGCAGTTGGAGACAGGGCCCCTCCTACGAGCAGTACTTC. This encodes CASSWRQGPSYEQYF.

This clonotype has ten or more counts. The chain carries TRBV28 and TRBJ2-7; 9 bases fit TRBD1. Germline CDR1 is MDHEN and CDR2 is SYDVKM. The CDR3 is made up of 20 amino acids. V was clipped by 4 bases and J by 0 bases; unmatched bases: 19. In DNA form, the CDR3 reads TGTGCCAGCAGTTCGCCCAGTCCGGGACAGGGACTCTATAGCTCCTACGAGCAGTACTTC. As protein: CASSSPSPGQGLYSSYEQYF.

This rearrangement joins TRBV4-3 to TRBJ2-3; TRBD1 aligns across 8 bases. V was clipped by 3 bases and J by 0 bases; unmatched bases: 8. Germline assignment: CDR1 LGHNA and CDR2 YSLEER. The CDR3 is 17 residues long. CDR3 in DNA: TGCGCCAGCAGCCAGAGGTTCAGGACAGGGAGCACAGATACGCAGTATTTT. Its translation is CASSQRFRTGSTDTQYF.

Regarding this clonotype: Since the CDR3 does not end with the conserved phenylalanine or tryptophan, this likely comes from a read error. The J gene is TRBJ2-3, the V gene TRBV7-9, with 11 bases matching TRBD1. Germline V gene lookup returns CDR1 SEHNR and CDR2 FQNEAQ (reference sequence). With V trimmed by 4 bases and J by 2 bases, 2 bases remained unmatched. CDR3 length: 15 amino acids. DNA of the CDR3: TGTGCCAGCAGCTGGACAGGGGGCGTCACAGATACGCAGTATCTT. Its translation is CASSWTGGVTDTQYL.

This clonotype was seen repeatedly, ten times or more. The rearrangement uses TRBV12-3 or TRBV12-4 and TRBJ2-2; D not resolved. The V and J ends lost 5 bases and 2 bases respectively, with 15 bases between them. The CDR3 contains 16 residues. In DNA, the CDR3 is TGTGCCAGCAGTCATGGACCAAAGACTAACACCGGGGAGCTGTTTTTT. This sequence encodes CASSHGPKTNTGELFF.

This clonotype came up a few times. The genes are TRBV5-6 and TRBJ2-5, with D tentatively TRBD1 (5 bases). Germline V gives CDR1 SGHDT, CDR2 YYEEEE. The CDR3 runs 14 residues. V lost 4 bases and J lost 4, with 14 bases in between. DNA of the CDR3: TGTGCCAGCAGCCCTAGGGGCGGCGCAGAGACCCAGTACTTC. Residues: CASSPRGGAETQYF.

This chain links TRBV4-1 with TRBJ2-7, with a possible D match to TRBD2 (6 bases). The CDR3 is 16 amino acids. Germline V gives CDR1 MGHRA, CDR2 YSYEKL. V shed 1 base and J shed 3 bases, with 16 bases lying between them. CDR3 nucleotides: TGCGCCAGCAGCCAAGGGGGCGGGAAAGGGGTCTACGAGCAGTACTTC. Its translation: CASSQGGGKGVYEQYF.

The chain recombines TRBV7-2 with TRBJ2-1; 9 bases are shared with TRBD2. CDR3 length equals 17 residues. J lost 4 bases, V lost 1 base, and 8 bases had no gene match. Germline V gene lookup returns CDR1 SGHTA and CDR2 FQGNSA. The CDR3 spells CASSLVVLAGSYNEQFF. The CDR3 DNA sequence: TGTGCCAGCAGCTTAGTTGTTCTAGCGGGATCATACAATGAGCAGTTCTTC. The full variable domain, rest sourced from reference TRBV7-2 and TRBJ2-1, is GAGVSQSPSNKVTEKGKDVELRCDPISGHTALYWYRQSLGQGLEFLIYFQGNSAPDKSGLPSDRFSAERTGGSVSTLTIQRTQQEDSAVYLCASSLVVLAGSYNEQFFGPGTRLTVL.